This is a list of T cell receptor beta chains from one sample in a study of shared clonotypes between healthy human individuals. The table came from immunoSEQ multiplex PCR; TCRdb's copy has only in-frame clones and leaves some out. The sample consists of approximately 620,000 clones, almost 97% of them appearing once. Material: naive CD4+ T cells sorted from blood. The source is a woman between 25 and 40 years old in good health. Each CDR3 is given with its conserved first and last residue. Fields, in order: J gene, V gene, CDR3 length, D gene, clone size, CDR3 DNA, CDR3 protein. D genes are given only for firm matches. Expanded clones get a size class; other rows say once, few or many, or leave the size out.

J: TRBJ2-1
V: TRBV10-3
length: 13
D: NA
size: once
DNA: TGTGCCATCGAAGCAGGCGGCACCAATGAGCAGTTCTTC
CDR3: CAIEAGGTNEQFF

J: TRBJ2-2
V: TRBV27
length: 16
D: NA
size: NA
DNA: TGTGCCAGCAGTTTATTGGCAGCCGCGAACACCGGGGAGCTGTTTTTT
CDR3: CASSLLAAANTGELFF

J: TRBJ2-1
V: TRBV18
length: 14
D: NA
size: NA
DNA: TGTGCCAGCTCACCAGGGGGGTCCTACAATGAGCAGTTCTTC
CDR3: CASSPGGSYNEQFF

J: TRBJ2-7
V: TRBV13
length: 15
D: NA
size: NA
DNA: TGTGCCAGCAGCCTTCGTGATAGAGGTTGGTACGAGCAGTACTTC
CDR3: CASSLRDRGWYEQYF

J: TRBJ2-7
V: TRBV11-2
length: 15
D: TRBD2
size: NA
DNA: TGTGCCAGCAGCTGGACCAGCGGGACGGGTTACGAGCAGTACTTC
CDR3: CASSWTSGTGYEQYF

J: TRBJ1-1
V: TRBV6-1
length: 14
D: NA
size: NA
DNA: TGTGCCAGCAGTGGCTGGGGACGTAATCGTGAAGCTTTCTTT
CDR3: CASSGWGRNREAFF

J: TRBJ2-3
V: TRBV6-1
length: 15
D: NA
size: NA
DNA: TGTGCCAGCAGGCTCGGGCTAGCCCTCACAGATACGCAGTATTTT
CDR3: CASRLGLALTDTQYF

J: TRBJ2-5
V: TRBV28
length: 14
D: NA
size: NA
DNA: TGTGCCAGCAGTTTAAGGTGGGGGCTGGAGACCCAGTACTTC
CDR3: CASSLRWGLETQYF

J: TRBJ1-2
V: TRBV29-1
length: 12
D: NA
size: NA
DNA: TGCAGCGTTGCAGGGTTTAACTATGGCTACACCTTC
CDR3: CSVAGFNYGYTF

J: TRBJ2-7
V: TRBV4-2
length: 15
D: TRBD2
size: NA
DNA: TGTGCCAGCAGCCACGGTGAACTAGCGGGGAACGAGCAGTACTTC
CDR3: CASSHGELAGNEQYF

J: TRBJ2-5
V: TRBV23-1
length: 17
D: NA
size: NA
DNA: TGCGCCAGCAGTCAATCGCCAGGAATGACGGAACAAGAGACCCAGTACTTC
CDR3: CASSQSPGMTEQETQYF

J: TRBJ2-5
V: TRBV18
length: 15
D: NA
size: NA
DNA: TGTGCCAGCTCACCACGCGCCACGACACAAGAGACCCAGTACTTC
CDR3: CASSPRATTQETQYF

J: TRBJ2-5
V: TRBV28
length: 15
D: NA
size: NA
DNA: TGTGCCAGCAGTTTATCTGCTGAGTACCAAGAGACCCAGTACTTC
CDR3: CASSLSAEYQETQYF

J: TRBJ2-1
V: TRBV2
length: 16
D: NA
size: NA
DNA: TGTGCCAGCAGTGAATTGTCGGGAGTACGTTACAATGAGCAGTTCTTC
CDR3: CASSELSGVRYNEQFF

J: TRBJ2-7
V: TRBV5-1
length: 13
D: NA
size: NA
DNA: TGCGCCAGCAGCTTGGTGTCAGTCCACGAGCAGTACTTC
CDR3: CASSLVSVHEQYF

J: TRBJ2-6
V: TRBV5-1
length: 14
D: NA
size: once
DNA: TGCGCCAGCAGCTTAGACTCTGGGGCCAACGTCCTGACTTTC
CDR3: CASSLDSGANVLTF

J: TRBJ2-3
V: TRBV18
length: 15
D: NA
size: NA
DNA: TGTGCCAGCTCACCCCAGAGAACCGGCACAGATACGCAGTATTTT
CDR3: CASSPQRTGTDTQYF

J: TRBJ2-1
V: TRBV7-9
length: 14
D: NA
size: once
DNA: TGTGCCAGCAGTTTAGCGGCCTCCTACAATGAGCAGTTCTTC
CDR3: CASSLAASYNEQFF

J: TRBJ2-3
V: TRBV5-1
length: 22
D: TRBD1
size: NA
DNA: TGCGCCAGCAGCTTCGCCCCCCGGACAGGCTTGTTGGGGGTCCAGCCCGAGGATACGCAGTATTTT
CDR3: CASSFAPRTGLLGVQPEDTQYF

J: TRBJ2-3
V: TRBV5-4
length: 17
D: NA
size: NA
DNA: TGTGCCAGCAGCCCGGGGGACTTCCCGGTGAGCACAGATACGCAGTATTTT
CDR3: CASSPGDFPVSTDTQYF

J: TRBJ1-1
V: TRBV11-2
length: 17
D: NA
size: NA
DNA: TGTGCCAGCAGCCTCCATGGGAGACAGGCAAGAGGAACTGAAGCTTTCTTT
CDR3: CASSLHGRQARGTEAFF

J: TRBJ2-7
V: TRBV5-4
length: 13
D: NA
size: NA
DNA: TGTGCCAGCAGCTTGGGGCTGAATTACGAGCAGTACTTC
CDR3: CASSLGLNYEQYF

J: TRBJ2-1
V: TRBV7-8
length: 14
D: NA
size: NA
DNA: TGTGCCAGCAAACTCTCGGCTAGCTACAATGAGCAGTTCTTC
CDR3: CASKLSASYNEQFF

J: TRBJ2-3
V: TRBV19
length: 15
D: TRBD1
size: NA
DNA: TGTGCCAGTAGTATAGTTAGGGGGCCCACAGATACGCAGTATTTT
CDR3: CASSIVRGPTDTQYF

J: TRBJ2-4
V: TRBV28
length: 14
D: NA
size: NA
DNA: TGTGCCAGCAGACCAGGGGGGGCCAAAAACATTCAGTACTTC
CDR3: CASRPGGAKNIQYF

J: TRBJ2-7
V: TRBV28
length: 15
D: TRBD1
size: NA
DNA: TGTGCCAGCAGTCCCCGGGACAGGGCTTCCTACGAGCAGTACTTC
CDR3: CASSPRDRASYEQYF

J: TRBJ1-2
V: TRBV28
length: 14
D: NA
size: NA
DNA: TGTGCCAGCAACCCATGGGGGGCGACCTATGGCTACACCTTC
CDR3: CASNPWGATYGYTF

J: TRBJ2-1
V: TRBV11-1
length: 15
D: TRBD1
size: NA
DNA: TGTGCCAGCAGCTCCAGGGGGATTAACTACAATGAGCAGTTCTTC
CDR3: CASSSRGINYNEQFF

J: TRBJ2-2
V: TRBV10-1
length: 16
D: NA
size: NA
DNA: TGCGCCAGCAGTGAGTCTTTAGGGACGAACACCGGGGAGCTGTTTTTT
CDR3: CASSESLGTNTGELFF

J: TRBJ1-2
V: TRBV7-2
length: 15
D: NA
size: NA
DNA: TGTGCCAGCAGCTTATCTGGGAAAGCTAACTATGGCTACACCTTC
CDR3: CASSLSGKANYGYTF

J: TRBJ1-5
V: TRBV7-9
length: 13
D: NA
size: NA
DNA: TGTGCCAGCAGCGGGACCTTAAATCAGCCCCAGCATTTT
CDR3: CASSGTLNQPQHF

J: TRBJ2-7
V: TRBV11-3
length: 13
D: NA
size: NA
DNA: TGTGCCAGCAGCTTAGCGACAGGCGGCGAGCAGTACTTC
CDR3: CASSLATGGEQYF

J: TRBJ2-3
V: TRBV7-2
length: 19
D: TRBD2
size: NA
DNA: TGTGCCAGCAGCCGGGGGGATGGACTAGCGGGAGGGAGGACAGATACGCAGTATTTT
CDR3: CASSRGDGLAGGRTDTQYF

J: TRBJ1-3
V: TRBV28
length: 18
D: TRBD1
size: NA
DNA: TGTGCCAGCGCAGGGTTTTTCCGACAGGGAAGCCCGCGAAACACCATATATTTT
CDR3: CASAGFFRQGSPRNTIYF

J: TRBJ2-7
V: TRBV28
length: 17
D: NA
size: NA
DNA: TGTGCCAGCAGACAAACCCTCGGGGGAAAAAGCTTCTACGAGCAGTACTTC
CDR3: CASRQTLGGKSFYEQYF

J: TRBJ1-1
V: TRBV10-3
length: 12
D: NA
size: NA
DNA: TGTGCCATCGGAGGGAGGGACACTGAAGCTTTCTTT
CDR3: CAIGGRDTEAFF

J: TRBJ2-3
V: TRBV7-9
length: 15
D: NA
size: once
DNA: TGTGCCAGCAGCTTAAGTCCAGGGATCACAGATACGCAGTATTTT
CDR3: CASSLSPGITDTQYF

J: TRBJ1-1
V: TRBV28
length: 16
D: TRBD1
size: NA
DNA: TGTGCCAGCAGTTTATCCGGACAGGGCCGGAGGACTGAAGCTTTCTTT
CDR3: CASSLSGQGRRTEAFF

J: TRBJ2-3
V: TRBV11-2
length: 15
D: TRBD2
size: NA
DNA: TGTGCCAGCAGCAGAACTAGCGGGAGCTCAGATACGCAGTATTTT
CDR3: CASSRTSGSSDTQYF

J: TRBJ1-1
V: TRBV29-1
length: 13
D: NA
size: NA
DNA: TGCAGCGTCGCAGGGGAATATAACACTGAAGCTTTCTTT
CDR3: CSVAGEYNTEAFF

J: TRBJ1-4
V: TRBV5-1
length: 14
D: TRBD1
size: NA
DNA: TGCGCCAGCAGCTTGGCAGGGGGCAATGAAAAACTGTTTTTT
CDR3: CASSLAGGNEKLFF

J: TRBJ1-1
V: TRBV5-1
length: 15
D: NA
size: NA
DNA: TGCGCCAGCAGCTTGGGCGGGTTGGAGAACACTGAAGCTTTCTTT
CDR3: CASSLGGLENTEAFF

J: TRBJ2-7
V: TRBV18
length: 14
D: NA
size: NA
DNA: TGTGCCAGCTCACCCGGACAGATTGCCTACGAGCAGTACTTC
CDR3: CASSPGQIAYEQYF

J: TRBJ2-5
V: TRBV6-1
length: 14
D: TRBD1
size: NA
DNA: TGTGCCAGCATAAAACGACAGGGTACGGAGACCCAGTACTTC
CDR3: CASIKRQGTETQYF

J: TRBJ2-3
V: TRBV11-2
length: 15
D: TRBD1
size: NA
DNA: TGTGCCAGCAGCCCCCAGGGGGCCATACGAGATACGCAGTATTTT
CDR3: CASSPQGAIRDTQYF

J: TRBJ2-1
V: TRBV9
length: 12
D: NA
size: once
DNA: TGTGCCAGCAGCGTAGAACTAGGTGAGCAGTTCTTC
CDR3: CASSVELGEQFF

J: TRBJ2-6
V: TRBV9
length: 15
D: NA
size: NA
DNA: TGTGCCAGCAGCGTTGGAGGGGCTGGGGCCAACGTCCTGACTTTC
CDR3: CASSVGGAGANVLTF

J: TRBJ2-7
V: TRBV28
length: 13
D: NA
size: NA
DNA: TGTGCCAGCACCAGGGCGGACTCCTACGAGCAGTACTTC
CDR3: CASTRADSYEQYF

J: TRBJ2-7
V: TRBV19
length: 19
D: NA
size: once
DNA: TGTGCCAGTAGTATAGTAATTTTCGACAACCAGACAGGCGCCTACGAGCAGTACTTC
CDR3: CASSIVIFDNQTGAYEQYF

J: TRBJ2-5
V: TRBV5-1
length: 18
D: TRBD1
size: NA
DNA: TGCGCCAGCAGCTTTAGACAGGGTACCCCGCCCCCCCAAGAGACCCAGTACTTC
CDR3: CASSFRQGTPPPQETQYF

J: TRBJ1-5
V: TRBV2
length: 17
D: NA
size: NA
DNA: TGTGCCAGCAGTGAAGGATCTTGGGTTTATAGCAATCAGCCCCAGCATTTT
CDR3: CASSEGSWVYSNQPQHF

J: TRBJ2-3
V: TRBV4-1
length: 16
D: NA
size: once
DNA: TGCGCCAGCAGCCATCGGGGGACTTCTAGCACAGATACGCAGTATTTT
CDR3: CASSHRGTSSTDTQYF

J: TRBJ2-3
V: TRBV5-1
length: 15
D: TRBD1
size: NA
DNA: TGCGCCAGCAGCTGGACAGGGAGCGGCACAGATACGCAGTATTTT
CDR3: CASSWTGSGTDTQYF

J: TRBJ2-2
V: TRBV19
length: 15
D: TRBD1
size: NA
DNA: TGTGCCAGTATCGTGGGACAGGGTGCTACCGGGGAGCTGTTTTTT
CDR3: CASIVGQGATGELFF